This TCR beta chain was captured in a study of regulatory T cells in long-lasting Graves disease. Stated time point: persistent/refractory GD, antithyroid drugs over 5 years with positive TRAb. Construction of the TCR library relied on RNA isolated from PBMCs. Clinicians diagnosed Graves' disease using American Thyroid Association guidelines. Nine-milliliter peripheral blood samples went into EDTA tubes. On this clonotype: The antigen remains undetermined.

General study results and limits: Because few samples were included, accuracy may have been lower. Relative to newly diagnosed Graves' patients, persistent ones had lower TCR diversity.

In building TCR beta libraries, iRepertoire HTBI primers were used together with Arm-PCR of CDR3 regions. Each CDR3 protein gets one entry after TCRdb re-called the multiplex PCR reads with MiXCR. Of 450,000 or so distinct CDR3 sequences listed, under 25% were seen once; the top ten hold around 12%. The CDR3 runs 13 residues. The germline CDR1 and CDR2 sequences are LGHNT and FRNRAP. With 5 bases clipped from V and 9 bases from J, the junction kept 7 bases outside the gene matches. The TCR sequence derives from a female donor with Graves disease. The chain carries TRBV12-5 and TRBJ2-1; TRBD1 aligns across 7 bases. This material consisted of peripheral blood mononuclear cells (PBMCs), taken when the disease was refractory, from a patient treated with antithyroid drugs. CDR3 sequence (DNA): TGTGCTAGTGGTGTAGACAGGGCTGGTGAGCAGTTCTTC. It encodes CASGVDRAGEQFF.